The present entry profiles one T cell receptor beta chain with its context. Deletions cut 5 bases from V and 1 base from J, with 11 bases between. The CDR3 consists of 13 residues. CDR1 and CDR2 from the germline V gene are GTSNPN and SVGIG (reference sequence). In the original processing: Amplified reference gene primers provided the basis for estimating nucleated cell counts. The table came from immunoSEQ multiplex PCR; TCRdb's copy has only in-frame clones and leaves some out. V, J and clone size derive from that table, while D and trimming were established from the DNA sequence. The repertoire holds over 150,000 clones, with under 85% as singletons. This sample is drawn from a study of blood T cell repertoires in COVID-19.

The chain recombines TRBV30 with TRBJ2-5; possibly TRBD1 for D (5 bases). The TCR comes from a man in his 70s with acute or convalescent COVID-19. Source material: peripheral blood. As DNA, the CDR3 is TGTGCCTGGGATCAGGGCACCCAAGAGACCCAGTACTTC. Translating gives CAWDQGTQETQYF.